Listed here are 14 T cell receptor beta chains from one sample, sequenced in a study of T cells in Graves' hyperthyroidism and ophthalmopathy (dated by TCRdb to the late 2010s). Library method: multiplex PCR. Reads for this sample came from an Illumina HiSeq 2000. Amplification of TCR beta CDR3 regions was carried out from RNA transcripts. For the first round of RT-PCR on the TCR CDR3, the HTBI primer set was used together with the Qiagen OneStep RT-PCR kit. TCRdb reran the public reads through fastp at Q25 and MiXCR, keeping productive beta chains. Each record represents a unique CDR3 protein, reported with the most common genes and DNA among its rows. Recorded for this sample are about 590,000 distinct CDR3 sequences; 12% to 15% of them occurred a single time. The top ten hold about 7% of the sample. Sequencing used blood. The receptors derive from a woman between 18 and 29 years old with Graves' ophthalmopathy.

This clonotype was detected ten times or more. This sequence joins TRBV3-1 and TRBJ1-5; no firm D call. The length of the CDR3 is 16 residues. The V end lost 0 bases, the J end lost 0 bases, and 9 bases lay between the germline ends. Germline-derived CDR1 and CDR2 are LGHDT and YNNKEL (reference sequence). The CDR3 bases are TGTGCCAGCAGCCAAGATTTCAGGTATAGCAATCAGCCCCAGCATTTT. Translation gives CASSQDFRYSNQPQHF.

CDR3 bases: TGTGCCACCAGTGGCAGGACAGGGACGGTCCATGAGCAGTTCTTC. Amino acid sequence: CATSGRTGTVHEQFF. This sequence joins TRBV24-1 and TRBJ2-1; TRBD1 aligns across 8 bases. After removal of 5 bases from V and 8 bases from J, the junction contained 10 bases not matched to a gene. CDR1 is KGHDR and CDR2 is SFDVKD in the germline V gene. There are 15 residues in the CDR3.

There are many counts of this clonotype. The chain uses TRBV12-3 or TRBV12-4 and TRBJ2-2; no reliable D call. The CDR3 consists of 12 residues. V gave up 2 bases and J gave up 7 bases, with 5 bases separating them. The CDR3 region has the DNA TGTGCCAGCAGTTTAAGGAGCGGGGAGCTGTTTTTT. It translates to CASSLRSGELFF.

This clonotype has a count of ten or more. V usage is TRBV7-8 and J usage is TRBJ1-5, with D possibly matching TRBD1 (5 bases). This CDR3 contains 13 residues. V was shortened by 5 bases and J by 5 bases, with 10 bases between the two germline ends. Germline V CDR1 and CDR2: SGHVS, FQNEAQ. The CDR3 here is CASSTTVDQPQHF. The CDR3 DNA reads TGTGCCAGCAGCACGACAGTAGATCAGCCCCAGCATTTT.

This clonotype was recorded many times. The V call is TRBV12-3 or TRBV12-4, the J call TRBJ2-1, with D uncertain. This CDR3 has 13 residues. V dropped 7 bases and J dropped 3 bases, with 10 bases sitting between them. CDR3 residues: CASTPDNYNEQFF. CDR3 nucleotides: TGTGCCAGCACTCCTGACAACTACAATGAGCAGTTCTTC.

This clonotype has only a few counts. The chain joins TRBV19 to TRBJ2-7, with TRBD1 matching over 7 bases. V gave up 4 bases and J gave up 3 bases; unmatched junction bases: 6. Germline V lookup: CDR1 LNHDA, CDR2 SQIVND (reference sequence). This CDR3 spans 14 amino acids. The CDR3 nucleotides read TGTGCCAGTAGTAAAACCGGGACAGACTACGAGCAGTACTTC. Protein sequence: CASSKTGTDYEQYF.

This clonotype showed up just a few times. The chain has TRBV11-2 and TRBJ2-3, with TRBD2 matching over 14 bases. Germline lookup yields CDR1 SGHAT and CDR2 FQNNGV. V lost 4 bases to trimming and J lost 0 bases; unmatched junction nucleotides: 3. The CDR3 totals 17 residues. CDR3 amino acids: CASSSRTSGRSTDTQYF. The DNA for the CDR3 is TGTGCCAGCAGCTCTCGGACTAGCGGGAGGAGCACAGATACGCAGTATTTT.

This chain uses TRBV20-1 with TRBJ1-5; D unclear. Germline loops: CDR1 DFQATT, CDR2 SNEGSKA (reference sequence). Trimming took 1 base from V and 2 from J, leaving 6 bases between them. This CDR3 is built from 13 residues. The CDR3 is CSARVDGNQPQHF. CDR3 DNA: TGCAGTGCTAGAGTCGACGGCAATCAGCCCCAGCATTTT.

This clonotype came up many times. The genes are TRBV7-3 and TRBJ2-1; 10 nucleotides align to TRBD2. CDR1 is SGHTA, CDR2 FQGTGA, per germline. This CDR3 spans 16 amino acids. The V gene end was trimmed by 4 bases and the J gene end by 2 bases; junction bases not matched to a gene: 5. The CDR3 protein is CASSSQREGPYNEQFF. The CDR3 bases are TGTGCCAGCAGCTCCCAGCGGGAGGGGCCCTACAATGAGCAGTTCTTC.

This clonotype was detected many times. J is TRBJ1-2 and V is TRBV7-3; possible D gene TRBD1, 5 bases. V lost 4 bases, J lost 2 bases, and 11 bases lay in between. CDR1 and CDR2 (germline): SGHTA, FQGTGA. The CDR3 consists of 14 residues. CDR3: CASSSGDRNYGYTF. The CDR3 DNA is TGTGCCAGCAGCTCCGGCGACAGAAACTATGGCTACACCTTC.

This clonotype has just a few counts. A read error is possible here, since a much larger clone lies one base away. The chain is built from TRBV18 and TRBJ1-1, with D perhaps TRBD1 (5 bases). CDR3 length equals 15 residues. Per the germline V gene, CDR1 is KGHSH and CDR2 is LQKENI. Deletions cut 2 bases from V and 1 base from J, with 11 bases between. The chain's CDR3 is CASSPGGGTNTEAFF. The CDR3 DNA sequence: TGTGCCAGCTCACCAGGGGGAGGGACGAACACTGAAGCTTTCTTT.

In this sample, this clonotype turned up many times. The chain employs TRBV6-5 and TRBJ2-7; 10 nucleotides align to TRBD1. V lost 2 bases, J lost 5 bases, and 6 bases stayed unmatched. The CDR3 sequence is 15 residues long. From germline, CDR1 is MNHEY and CDR2 SVGAGI. The CDR3, as DNA: TGTGCCAGCAGTTACAACCGGGACAGGGGCCACGAGCAGTACTTC. Translating it yields CASSYNRDRGHEQYF.

The chain employs TRBV4-1 and TRBJ1-1; 8 bases fit TRBD1. V lost 0 bases to trimming and J lost 4 bases; unmatched junction nucleotides: 4. The CDR3 extends over 15 amino acids. CDR1 and CDR2 from the germline V gene are MGHRA and YSYEKL. The CDR3 DNA follows: TGCGCCAGCAGCCAAGAGGGACAGGCTAGCACTGAAGCTTTCTTT. Translation: CASSQEGQASTEAFF.

This clonotype was seen ten or more times. The chain recombines TRBV11-3 with TRBJ2-1; 8 bases line up with TRBD2. CDR1 SGHNT and CDR2 YENEEA come from the germline V gene. V lost 6 bases and J lost 3; bases outside the gene matches: 13. The CDR3 is made up of 17 amino acids. CDR3 sequence reads: CASSRGGLVTGYNEQFF. CDR3 sequence (DNA): TGTGCCAGCAGTCGGGGGGGGTTAGTAACCGGCTACAATGAGCAGTTCTTC.